These T cell receptor beta chains were read from a single sample in a study of blood T cell repertoires in COVID-19. Here immunoSEQ multiplex PCR was the method, and the copy in TCRdb shows in-frame clones only, minus some. The data contain 200,000 to 250,000 clones, nearly 90% of them singletons. The sample comprised PBMCs or T cells enriched from blood (not recorded which). These receptors were collected from a man aged 30 to 45 who had recovered from COVID-19. Each CDR3 is given with its conserved first and last residue.

j_gene: TRBJ2-7; v_gene: TRBV18; CDR3aa: CASSVYSYEQYF
j_gene: TRBJ1-2; v_gene: TRBV6-5; CDR3aa: CASSYSVRAEYGYTF
j_gene: TRBJ2-5; v_gene: TRBV18; CDR3aa: CASSLASGSVETQYF
j_gene: TRBJ1-5; v_gene: TRBV7-8; CDR3aa: CASSLGTGISQPQHF
j_gene: TRBJ2-1; v_gene: TRBV30; CDR3aa: CAWQQLRNEQFF
j_gene: TRBJ2-2; v_gene: TRBV5-1; CDR3aa: CASSLVTGAFTGELFF
j_gene: TRBJ2-4; v_gene: TRBV19; CDR3aa: CASSMTGTGVTKNIQYF
j_gene: TRBJ1-1; v_gene: TRBV7-9; CDR3aa: CASSLSHRNTEAFF
j_gene: TRBJ1-5; v_gene: TRBV5-6; CDR3aa: CASSSQEISNQPQHF
j_gene: TRBJ2-3; v_gene: TRBV24-1; CDR3aa: CATSSQGASTDTQYF
j_gene: TRBJ2-7; v_gene: TRBV3-1/TRBV3-2; CDR3aa: CASSQGGGREQYF
j_gene: TRBJ2-7; v_gene: TRBV27; CDR3aa: CASGRVQGAGYEQYF
j_gene: TRBJ2-1; v_gene: TRBV11-3; CDR3aa: CASSAPTGTSGGTNEQFF
j_gene: TRBJ2-2; v_gene: TRBV14; CDR3aa: CASTASGYTGELFF
j_gene: TRBJ2-2; v_gene: TRBV5-1; CDR3aa: CASSSAGQSTGELFF
j_gene: TRBJ2-2; v_gene: TRBV9; CDR3aa: CASSVTQGSYTGELFF
j_gene: TRBJ1-1; v_gene: TRBV2; CDR3aa: CATRRGEAFF
j_gene: TRBJ2-1; v_gene: TRBV28; CDR3aa: CASETDYNEQFF
j_gene: TRBJ2-3; v_gene: TRBV29-1; CDR3aa: CSVRTGGMRDTQYF
j_gene: TRBJ1-5; v_gene: TRBV7-9; CDR3aa: CASSFGGGQPQHF
j_gene: TRBJ1-1; v_gene: TRBV2; CDR3aa: CASRQDGLEAFF
j_gene: TRBJ1-2; v_gene: TRBV5-4; CDR3aa: CASSPQVGGSDYRGYTF
j_gene: TRBJ1-5; v_gene: TRBV30; CDR3aa: CAWSPRDNQPQHF
j_gene: TRBJ2-7; v_gene: TRBV19; CDR3aa: CASSGLAGPNYEQYF
j_gene: TRBJ1-1; v_gene: TRBV2; CDR3aa: CASSAGGTNMNTEAFF
j_gene: TRBJ1-1; v_gene: TRBV3-1/TRBV3-2; CDR3aa: CASSQHAGLRVEAFF
j_gene: TRBJ2-7; v_gene: TRBV7-2; CDR3aa: CASSPGGGGAERYEQYF